Listed here are 32 T cell receptor beta chains from one sample, sequenced in a study of T cell clonality in common variable immunodeficiency. Data came from immunoSEQ multiplex PCR; TCRdb stores just in-frame clones and leaves some out. This sample has tens of thousands of clones, each found more than once. The sample taken for sequencing was peripheral blood mononuclear cells. The receptors originated from a person aged 18 to 70 in good health.

As concerns this clone: The read halts 3 residues ahead of the CDR3 end, with the missing end drawn from the germline J gene. V and J are TRBV6-4 and TRBJ1-5, with no clear D. CDR1 MRHNA and CDR2 SNTAGT come from the germline V gene. Deletions cut 4 bases from V and 4 bases from J, with 8 bases between. This CDR3 region has 13 residues. CDR3 bases read: TGTGCCAGCAGTGCCTCATCTAATCAGCCC. Translated: CASSASSNQP. From start to end, the CDR3 is CASSASSNQPQHF.

The sample holds many counts of this clone. Read sequence stops 3 residues before the CDR3 end, and the germline J gene provides the missing end. The chain has TRBV5-1 and TRBJ2-2, with a possible D match to TRBD1 (6 bases). Germline-derived CDR1 and CDR2 are SGHRS and YFSETQ. The CDR3 totals 14 residues. The covered CDR3 bases are TGCGCCAGCAGCTTCAAGGACAGTAAGGAAAAG. This sequence encodes CASSFKDSKEK. In full, the CDR3 reads CASSFKDSKEKLFF. The full variable domain, completed using reference TRBV5-1 and TRBJ2-2, is KAGVTQTPRYLIKTRGQQVTLSCSPISGHRSVSWYQQTPGQGLQFLFEYFSETQRNKGNFPGRFSGRQFSNSRSEMNVSTLELGDSALYLCASSFKDSKEKLFFGEGSRLTVL.

There are many counts of this clone. The observed sequence ends 3 residues before the CDR3 terminus, with the missing tail filled in from the germline J gene. The V gene is TRBV30, the J gene TRBJ2-3; TRBD2 aligns across 12 bases. The V and J ends lost 5 bases and 4 bases, in that order; junction bases with no gene match: 13. The CDR3 sequence is 17 residues long. Germline loops: CDR1 GTSNPN, CDR2 SVGIG (reference sequence). CDR3 residues: CAWAGLAGGHFADTQYF. CDR3 DNA (partial): TGTGCCTGGGCTGGGCTAGCGGGAGGGCACTTCGCAGATACG.

This clone was counted ten times or more. The CDR3 extends 3 residues past the end of the read, so its final part is completed from the germline J gene. The chain carries TRBV5-1 and TRBJ2-1, with D possibly matching TRBD2 (6 bases). Looked up from germline, CDR1 is SGHRS and CDR2 is YFSETQ. Trimming took off 1 base at V and 3 bases at J, with 14 bases between the two ends. The CDR3 covers 16 residues. The sequenced CDR3 bases are TGCGCCAGCAGCTTGATCCTAGCGAGAAACTACAATGAG. Amino acid sequence: CASSLILARNYNE. The full CDR3 sequence reads CASSLILARNYNEQFF. The whole variable domain, filled in from reference TRBV5-1 and TRBJ2-1, reads KAGVTQTPRYLIKTRGQQVTLSCSPISGHRSVSWYQQTPGQGLQFLFEYFSETQRNKGNFPGRFSGRQFSNSRSEMNVSTLELGDSALYLCASSLILARNYNEQFFGPGTRLTVL.

At least ten counts were recorded for this clone. The read halts 3 residues ahead of the CDR3 end, with the missing end drawn from the germline J gene. J is TRBJ1-2 and V is TRBV30; TRBD1 matches 8 bases. Per germline, CDR1 GTSNPN and CDR2 SVGIG (reference sequence). The length of the CDR3 is 14 residues. The CDR3 loop reads CAWNIRDRSLSYTF. The CDR3 DNA, read in part, is TGTGCCTGGAACATCCGGGACAGGTCCCTGAGC.

This clone appeared many times. The read ends 3 residues shy of where the CDR3 ends; the end is completed using the germline J gene. The gene calls are TRBV15 and TRBJ2-5; 8 bases are shared with TRBD1. V lost 3 bases, J lost 0 bases, and 9 bases stayed unmatched. In germline, CDR1 is LNHNV, CDR2 YYDKDF (reference sequence). CDR3 length: 17 amino acids. The sequenced CDR3 bases are TGTGCCACCAGCAGTCGCAGGGGGCCCCTGTACCAAGAGACC. This codes for CATSSRRGPLYQET. The CDR3 in its entirety is CATSSRRGPLYQETQYF.

The sample holds many counts of this clone. The CDR3 here is CATSDLTRGGKETQYF. Partial CDR3 DNA: TGTGCCACCAGTGATTTGACCAGGGGAGGTAAAGAGACC. The chain is built from TRBV24-1 and TRBJ2-5; perhaps D is TRBD1 or TRBD2 (6 bases each). The read terminates 3 residues before the CDR3 end, so the remaining end is supplied by the germline J gene. The CDR3 contains 16 residues. Germline CDR1 is KGHDR and CDR2 is SFDVKD. The V gene lost 0 bases and the J gene lost 3 bases, with 13 bases spanning the gap.

This clone was recorded many times. The CDR3 is cut off 3 residues early in the read; its end comes from the germline J gene. The chain joins TRBV5-6 to TRBJ1-1; TRBD1 is a possible D gene (6 bases). This CDR3 has 15 residues. Germline CDR1 and CDR2: SGHDT and YYEEEE. The V end was cut by 4 bases, the J end by 1 base, with 14 bases between. The CDR3 region is CASSVYSTGNTEAFF. The sequenced CDR3 bases are TGTGCCAGCAGCGTATACTCGACAGGGAACACTGAA. The whole variable domain, filled in from reference TRBV5-6 and TRBJ1-1, reads DAGVTQSPTHLIKTRGQQVTLRCSPKSGHDTVSWYQQALGQGPQFIFQYYEEEERQRGNFPDRFSGHQFPNYSSELNVNALLLGDSALYLCASSVYSTGNTEAFFGQGTRLTVV.

Many counts were recorded for this clone. Read coverage stops 3 residues before the CDR3 terminus; the germline J gene supplies the remainder. This chain joins TRBV20-1 and TRBJ2-3, with 9 positions matching TRBD2. CDR3 length: 14 residues. The ends lost 5 bases at V and 3 bases at J; junction bases unmatched: 6. CDR1 and CDR2 (germline): DFQATT, SNEGSKA (reference sequence). The covered CDR3 bases are TGCAGTGCTCTGCCAGCGGGGGGAACAGATACG. Protein: CSALPAGGTDT. The whole CDR3 is CSALPAGGTDTQYF.

This clone was seen repeatedly, ten times or more. The CDR3 is cut off 3 residues early in the read; its end comes from the germline J gene. This chain links TRBV5-1 with TRBJ2-2, with TRBD2 matching over 8 bases. The CDR3 sequence is 16 residues long. Losses at the gene ends were 3 bases for V and 4 bases for J; bases not matched to a gene: 8. Germline V gene lookup returns CDR1 SGHRS and CDR2 YFSETQ. The CDR3 bases that were read are TGCGCCAGCAGCTCCTTAGCGGGATTAGGCACCGGGGAG. Encoded protein: CASSSLAGLGTGE. The full-length CDR3 reads as CASSSLAGLGTGELFF.

Turning to this clone: From the germline J gene comes the end of the CDR3, since the read stops 3 residues before it. V and J are TRBV18 and TRBJ2-5; 8 nucleotides line up with TRBD2. After removal of 2 bases from V and 4 bases from J, the junction contained 9 bases not matched to a gene. CDR1 is KGHSH and CDR2 is LQKENI in the germline V gene. This CDR3 comprises 16 residues. The CDR3 bases that were read are TGTGCCAGCTCACCAAATGTCGGGGGGGGCCGAGAGACC. Amino acid sequence: CASSPNVGGGRET. The full CDR3 is CASSPNVGGGRETQYF.

This clone was found many times. With the read ending 3 residues before the CDR3 end, the germline J gene is used to fill in that end. This chain connects TRBV20-1 to TRBJ2-1, with 9 bases fitting TRBD2. This CDR3 has 15 residues. V lost 4 bases and J lost 2; bases outside the gene matches: 6. Per the germline V gene, CDR1 is DFQATT and CDR2 is SNEGSKA (reference sequence). CDR3 region: CSAIAEREAYNEQFF. The CDR3 bases that were read are TGCAGTGCTATCGCGGAGCGGGAGGCCTACAATGAG.

This clone has at least ten counts. The read terminates 3 residues ahead of where the CDR3 ends, so the germline J gene completes it. The chain combines TRBV6-2 or TRBV6-3 with TRBJ2-7; unclear D gene. This CDR3 has 14 amino acids. Trimming removed 4 bases at V and 2 bases at J, with 12 bases between. Germline lookup yields CDR1 MNHEY and CDR2 SVGEGT. The CDR3 here is CASSFRLRPYEQYF. The part of the CDR3 DNA that was read is TGTGCCAGCAGTTTCAGGCTGAGGCCCTACGAG.

This clone was picked up a small number of times. The read comes to an end 3 residues before the CDR3 does, leaving the germline J gene to fill in the end. The rearrangement links TRBV18 to TRBJ2-4, with 8 positions matching TRBD1. Germline V gene sequence: CDR1 KGHSH, CDR2 LQKENI. This CDR3 has 16 amino acids. CDR3 protein: CASSPPGQAGGYGQYF. The CDR3 DNA, read in part, is TGTGCCAGCTCACCACCGGGACAGGCAGGGGGCTATGGT.

There are many counts of this clone. The read is 3 residues too short to cover the CDR3 end, so that end is filled in from the germline J gene. The chain combines TRBV20-1 with TRBJ1-5, with D perhaps matching TRBD1 (6 bases). V shed 1 base and J shed 0 bases, with 10 bases lying between them. CDR1 and CDR2 from the germline V gene are DFQATT and SNEGSKA (reference sequence). The CDR3 length is 15 residues. The CDR3 protein is CSARGAGDSNQPQHF. The DNA read from the CDR3 is TGCAGTGCTAGAGGGGCAGGGGATAGCAATCAGCCC.

As for this clone: The sequence runs out 3 residues before the end of the CDR3; the remainder is reconstructed from the germline J gene. The chain joins TRBV7-9 to TRBJ2-7; D is perhaps TRBD1 (5 bases). CDR1 and CDR2 from the germline V gene are SEHNR and FQNEAQ (reference sequence). The CDR3 runs 15 residues. The germline V and J ends were trimmed by 2 bases and 3 bases, with 14 bases remaining between them. The CDR3 DNA, read in part, is TGTGCCAGCAGCTTAAGGGGTGCAGATAGCTACGAG. Its protein product is CASSLRGADSYE. The full CDR3 sequence reads CASSLRGADSYEQYF.

This clone was picked up many times. The sequence runs out 3 residues before the end of the CDR3; the remainder is reconstructed from the germline J gene. This chain connects TRBV20-1 to TRBJ2-2, with TRBD1 matching over 8 bases. CDR3 length: 15 amino acids. Germline V gene lookup returns CDR1 DFQATT and CDR2 SNEGSKA (reference sequence). CDR3 residues: CSARRQGARDEKLFF. CDR3 DNA, as far as it was read: TGCAGTGCTAGACGTCAGGGGGCGCGGGATGAAAAG.

This clone occurred a few times. The CDR3 end falls 3 residues outside the read, so it is completed with the germline J gene. V is TRBV5-1 and J is TRBJ2-3; 9 nucleotides match TRBD1. The CDR3 totals 14 residues. CDR1 is SGHRS, CDR2 YFSETQ, per germline. CDR3 protein: CASSYTGGNQPQYF. The CDR3 bases that were read are TGCGCCAGCAGCTACACAGGGGGCAATCAGCCG.

This clone has ten or more counts. The CDR3 protein is CASSVTGRRVEQFF. CDR3 DNA, as far as it was read: TGTGCCAGCAGCGTCACCGGTCGGAGGGTTGAG. The V gene is TRBV7-2, the J gene TRBJ2-1; perhaps TRBD2 as D (6 bases). The missing CDR3 end, 3 residues past where the read stops, is filled in from the germline J gene. CDR1 and CDR2 from the germline V gene are SGHTA and FQGNSA. The length of the CDR3 is 14 residues. V was cut by 5 bases and J by 9 bases, with 17 bases left in between.

Details on this clone: The CDR3 end falls 3 residues outside the read, so it is completed with the germline J gene. The V and J genes are TRBV30 and TRBJ1-3; D is unclear. The length of the CDR3 is 15 residues. With 3 bases removed from V and 1 base from J, the gap between germline ends came to 13 bases. CDR1 is GTSNPN, CDR2 SVGIG, per germline (reference sequence). CDR3 protein: CAWRLDPKSGNTIYF. The part of the CDR3 DNA that was read is TGTGCCTGGAGACTCGATCCTAAATCTGGAAACACC.

This clone has ten or more counts. With the read ending 3 residues before the CDR3 end, the germline J gene is used to fill in that end. The J gene is TRBJ2-7, the V gene TRBV20-1, with 7 bases lining up with TRBD2. Germline lookup yields CDR1 DFQATT and CDR2 SNEGSKA (reference sequence). Unmatched junction bases numbered 11, after V lost 1 base and J lost 2 bases. This CDR3 has 16 amino acids. The CDR3 DNA, read in part, is TGCAGTGCTAGAGCCCCACTAGCGATACAGACCTACGAG. Encoded protein: CSARAPLAIQTYE. The complete CDR3 protein is CSARAPLAIQTYEQYF.

This clone was seen a few times. The read falls 3 residues short of the CDR3 end, and the missing part is taken from the germline J gene. This sequence joins TRBV2 and TRBJ1-6, with D tentatively TRBD1 (6 bases). V lost 5 bases, J lost 7 bases, and 24 bases lay in between. Germline-derived CDR1 and CDR2 are SNHLY and FYNNEI. This CDR3 has 18 residues. Partial CDR3 DNA: TGTGCCAGCAGTCGTACGGGACATGGTAGAAGAAAGAATTCACCC. This translates into CASSRTGHGRRKNSP. The complete CDR3 protein is CASSRTGHGRRKNSPLHF.

This clone was seen many times. The read gets to within 3 residues of the CDR3 end, and the germline J gene fills in the rest. The V gene is TRBV30, the J gene TRBJ2-7, with 14 positions matching TRBD2. Germline loops: CDR1 GTSNPN, CDR2 SVGIG (reference sequence). Trimming removed 1 base from V and 1 base from J; junction bases left unmatched: 9. The CDR3 runs to 18 residues. This CDR3 reads CAWSGFGLAGGHSYEQYF. Incomplete CDR3 DNA: TGTGCCTGGAGTGGTTTCGGACTAGCGGGGGGTCATTCCTACGAG.

This clone showed up many times. The CDR3 extends 3 residues past the end of the read, so its final part is completed from the germline J gene. The chain couples TRBV19 to TRBJ1-1; tentative D call: TRBD1 (5 bases). Germline assignment: CDR1 LNHDA and CDR2 SQIVND (reference sequence). The CDR3 covers 13 residues. Between the trimmed V and J ends, which lost 5 bases and 6 bases, there was a span of 13 bases. The part of the CDR3 DNA that was read is TGTGCCAGTAGTGCAGGGTTTCTGGCTGAA. It yields the protein CASSAGFLAE. The full CDR3 is CASSAGFLAEAFF.

This clone was counted a few times. The read terminates 3 residues before the CDR3 end, so the remaining end is supplied by the germline J gene. The chain joins TRBV18 to TRBJ2-1; 9 nucleotides line up with TRBD2. The V gene's germline CDR1 is KGHSH and CDR2 LQKENI. Trimming at V came to 3 bases and at J to 3 bases, leaving 3 bases not matched to a gene. This CDR3 is 15 amino acids long. The CDR3 protein is CASSPLTSGYNEQFF. Incomplete CDR3 DNA: TGTGCCAGCTCACCCCTGACTAGCGGCTACAATGAG.

This clone was seen repeatedly, ten times or more. The CDR3 goes on 3 residues after the read ends, and that part is filled in from the germline J gene. The chain is built from TRBV29-1 and TRBJ2-1, with 7 positions matching TRBD2. This CDR3 contains 18 residues. Germline V gene sequence: CDR1 SQVTM, CDR2 ANQGSEA. J lost 0 bases, V lost 2 bases, and 13 bases had no gene match. CDR3 protein: CSVEIILSGHYSYNEQFF. The DNA read from the CDR3 is TGCAGCGTTGAAATTATACTTAGCGGGCACTACTCCTACAATGAG.

This clone appeared a few times. The read halts 3 residues ahead of the CDR3 end, with the missing end drawn from the germline J gene. This chain links TRBV11-2 with TRBJ2-3; tentatively, D is TRBD2 (6 bases). Germline lookup yields CDR1 SGHAT and CDR2 FQNNGV. The CDR3 is made up of 13 amino acids. CDR3 sequence reads: CASSLPAGEAQYF. CDR3 bases read: TGTGCCAGCAGCTTGCCGGCCGGGGAGGCG.

This clone was seen many times. The DNA ends 3 residues before the CDR3 does, and the rest of the CDR3 is filled in from the germline J gene. V is TRBV29-1 and J is TRBJ2-3; 11 bases align to TRBD1. With 7 bases clipped from V and 5 bases from J, the junction kept 8 bases outside the gene matches. This CDR3 comprises 14 residues. CDR1 is SQVTM and CDR2 is ANQGSEA in the germline V gene. The covered CDR3 bases are TGCAGCGCCAAGGACAGGGGGCTAGTAGATACG. This sequence encodes CSAKDRGLVDT. The complete CDR3 sequence is CSAKDRGLVDTQYF.

As to this clone: The read terminates 3 residues ahead of where the CDR3 ends, so the germline J gene completes it. V gene TRBV19 combines with J gene TRBJ2-3; TRBD2 matches 14 bases. Germline-derived CDR1 and CDR2 are LNHDA and SQIVND (reference sequence). CDR3 length: 17 residues. CDR3 protein: CASSPHPGLAGEETQYF. The CDR3 DNA, read in part, is TGTGCCAGTAGCCCCCACCCGGGACTAGCGGGAGAAGAGACG.

This clone was seen many times. Coverage ceases 3 residues before the CDR3 finishes, and the germline J gene fills in the end. This chain links TRBV19 with TRBJ1-2; no definite D call. With 5 bases removed from V and 0 bases from J, the gap between germline ends came to 4 bases. Looked up from germline, CDR1 is LNHDA and CDR2 is SQIVND (reference sequence). The CDR3 spans 12 residues. The CDR3 DNA, read in part, is TGTGCCAGTAGTCCCGCTAACTATGGC. Translation gives CASSPANYG. The whole CDR3 is CASSPANYGYTF.

This clone was counted a few times. Read sequence stops 3 residues before the CDR3 end, and the germline J gene provides the missing end. The chain couples TRBV5-1 to TRBJ2-7, with TRBD1 matching over 9 bases. The V gene's germline CDR1 is SGHRS and CDR2 YFSETQ. There are 15 residues in the CDR3. The V and J ends lost 1 base and 6 bases, in that order; junction bases with no gene match: 8. CDR3 DNA, as far as it was read: TGCGCCAGCAGCTTGCTTTCCGGGACAGGGACCGAG. Amino acid sequence: CASSLLSGTGTE. The full CDR3 reads CASSLLSGTGTEQYF.

Comments on this clone: Coverage ceases 3 residues before the CDR3 finishes, and the germline J gene fills in the end. This sequence joins TRBV7-9 and TRBJ1-1; 8 bases agree with TRBD1. This CDR3 region has 13 residues. Per germline, CDR1 SEHNR and CDR2 FQNEAQ (reference sequence). Incomplete CDR3 DNA: TGTGCCAGCAGACAGGGGGAGATCCCGGGG. Its protein product is CASRQGEIPG. From start to end, the CDR3 is CASRQGEIPGAFF.